The 26 T cell receptor beta chains reported below all come from one sample, sequenced in a study of blood T cell repertoires in COVID-19. Some clones are missing from TCRdb's copy, which holds only in-frame ones; the method was immunoSEQ multiplex PCR. This sample has 110,000 to 150,000 clones, with under 80% found just once. The source material was peripheral blood. These receptors all stem from a man older than 75 with acute or convalescent COVID-19.

In this sample, this clone turned up a few times. CDR3 sequence: CASSTQGTGNTIYF. The DNA of the CDR3 is TGTGCCAGCTCAACGCAGGGGACTGGAAACACCATATATTTT. The rearrangement uses TRBV18 and TRBJ1-3; the D gene is possibly TRBD1 (6 bases). In germline, CDR1 is KGHSH, CDR2 LQKENI. The CDR3 contains 14 residues. Trimming left V 5 bases short and J 2 bases short, with 10 bases between.

This clone was seen repeatedly, ten times or more. The chain couples TRBV7-9 to TRBJ1-1, with D possibly matching TRBD1 (5 bases). V was pared by 3 bases and J by 1 base, with 9 bases between. The germline gives CDR1 SEHNR, CDR2 FQNEAQ (reference sequence). The CDR3 consists of 14 residues. DNA for the CDR3: TGTGCCAGCAGCTTCGAAGGGGCGAACACTGAAGCTTTCTTT. It encodes CASSFEGANTEAFF.

This clone turned up a few times. The rearrangement uses TRBV3-1 (or the pseudogene TRBV3-2) and TRBJ2-5, with D perhaps matching TRBD2 (5 bases). The germline CDR1 and CDR2 sequences are LGHDT and YNNKEL (reference sequence). V lost 5 bases and J lost 5, with 12 bases in between. The CDR3 length is 13 residues. The CDR3 here is CASSFLAGETQYF. The CDR3 nucleotides are TGTGCCAGCAGCTTCCTAGCCGGCGAGACCCAGTACTTC.

For this clone: One junction end disagrees with the germline gene, perhaps due to a read error. The chain combines TRBV14 with TRBJ2-6, with D perhaps TRBD1 (5 bases). This CDR3 is 15 amino acids long. Germline V gene sequence: CDR1 SGHDN, CDR2 FVKESK. The CDR3 protein is CASKLRTSGANVLTF. The CDR3, as DNA: TGTGCTAGCAAGCTTCGGACATCTGGGGCCAACGTCCTGACTTTC.

The rearrangement joins TRBV4-2 to TRBJ2-3; 10 bases are shared with TRBD1. The CDR3 contains 14 residues. Unmatched junction bases numbered 4, after V lost 5 bases and J lost 5 bases. The germline gives CDR1 LGHNA, CDR2 YNFKEQ. CDR3 loop: CASSWGQGKDTQYF. The CDR3 nucleotides read TGTGCCAGCAGCTGGGGACAGGGGAAAGATACGCAGTATTTT.

The rearrangement links TRBV28 to TRBJ1-5, with D hard to call. Trimming pared 7 bases from V and 3 bases from J, leaving 7 bases between. Germline V gene data show CDR1 as MDHEN and CDR2 as SYDVKM. The CDR3 has 12 amino acids. The CDR3 coding sequence is TGTGCCAGCACCCCTACCAATCAGCCCCAGCATTTT. This translates into CASTPTNQPQHF.

The rearrangement links TRBV4-2 to TRBJ2-5; TRBD2 is a possible D gene (5 bases). Trimming left V 0 bases short and J 3 bases short, with 8 bases between. CDR3 length equals 14 residues. Germline assignment: CDR1 LGHNA and CDR2 YNFKEQ. The CDR3 protein is CASSQELGEETQYF. CDR3 nucleotides: TGTGCCAGCAGCCAAGAACTGGGAGAAGAGACCCAGTACTTC.

This chain links TRBV5-1 with TRBJ2-2; possibly TRBD1 for D (6 bases). V shed 0 bases and J shed 4 bases, with 13 bases lying between them. CDR1 is SGHRS and CDR2 is YFSETQ in the germline V gene. This CDR3 has 16 amino acids. The chain's CDR3 is CASSLAGQSITGELFF. The CDR3 nucleotides read TGCGCCAGCAGCTTGGCTGGACAGAGTATCACCGGGGAGCTGTTTTTT.

This chain connects TRBV28 to TRBJ2-4; 9 bases are a match to TRBD2. This CDR3 spans 15 amino acids. Germline V gene sequence: CDR1 MDHEN, CDR2 SYDVKM. Trimming cost V 3 bases and J 7 bases; bases outside gene matches: 7. CDR3 DNA: TGTGCCAGCAGTTTTTCCCCGCGGGGGGGTAACATTCAGTACTTC. This gives the protein CASSFSPRGGNIQYF.

V is TRBV7-2 and J is TRBJ1-1; D is uncertain. The V and J ends lost 0 bases and 0 bases respectively, with 5 bases between them. This CDR3 has 14 residues. The germline V gene encodes CDR1 SGHTA and CDR2 FQGNSA. CDR3 nucleotide sequence: TGTGCCAGCAGCTTAGCTGAGATGAACACTGAAGCTTTCTTT. Translation gives CASSLAEMNTEAFF.

The genes are TRBV18 and TRBJ1-2, with a weak D call TRBD1 (5 bases). The germline V gene has CDR1 KGHSH and CDR2 LQKENI. This CDR3 is 14 amino acids long. Trimming removed 3 bases at V and 4 bases at J, with 12 bases between. In nucleotides, the CDR3 is TGTGCCAGCTCACCGGGGCAGGCCCGCTATGGCTACACCTTC. It translates to CASSPGQARYGYTF.

In regard to this clone: Germline and junction disagree at one end, which may indicate a read error. This chain links TRBV5-1 with TRBJ1-2; 9 bases match TRBD1. This CDR3 spans 12 amino acids. Germline V gene lookup returns CDR1 SGHRS and CDR2 YFSETQ. Here the CDR3 DNA reads TGCGCCAGCAGCATGGAAACAGGGGGCGCCTCCTTC. It specifies CASSMETGGASF.

The chain combines TRBV5-1 with TRBJ2-1, with 8 positions matching TRBD1. Unmatched junction bases numbered 2, after V lost 2 bases and J lost 1 base. The CDR3 has 15 residues. From germline, CDR1 is SGHRS and CDR2 YFSETQ. CDR3 region: CASSFRDRSYNEQFF. Here the CDR3 DNA reads TGCGCCAGCAGCTTCCGGGACAGGTCCTACAATGAGCAGTTCTTC.

The V gene is TRBV15, the J gene TRBJ1-1; TRBD1 is a possible D gene (6 bases). V gave up 1 base and J gave up 4 bases, with 16 bases separating them. CDR3 length equals 16 residues. Germline V lookup: CDR1 LNHNV, CDR2 YYDKDF (reference sequence). CDR3 region: CATSRGGLRVFTEAFF. Here the CDR3 DNA reads TGTGCCACCAGCAGAGGGGGGCTCAGGGTATTCACTGAAGCTTTCTTT. Full variable domain (rest looked up from reference TRBV15 and TRBJ1-1): DAMVIQNPRYQVTQFGKPVTLSCSQTLNHNVMYWYQQKSSQAPKLLFHYYDKDFNNEADTPDNFQSRRPNTSFCFLDIRSPGLGDTAMYLCATSRGGLRVFTEAFFGQGTRLTVV.

The J gene is TRBJ1-3, the V gene TRBV4-2; the match to TRBD1 covers 10 bases. J lost 7 bases, V lost 4 bases, and 10 bases had no gene match. Germline CDR1 reads LGHNA; CDR2 reads YNFKEQ. The CDR3 sequence is 16 residues long. CDR3 coding DNA: TGTGCCAGCAGCCGAGATGGGACAGGGGAATGGAACACCATATATTTT. This sequence encodes CASSRDGTGEWNTIYF.

This rearrangement joins TRBV28 to TRBJ1-5, with D hard to call. Germline V lookup: CDR1 MDHEN, CDR2 SYDVKM. The length of the CDR3 is 11 residues. Trimming took off 4 bases at V and 7 bases at J, with 5 bases between the two ends. The CDR3 here is CASSSIQPQHF. CDR3 sequence (DNA): TGTGCCAGCAGTTCTATACAGCCCCAGCATTTT.

The chain uses TRBV5-1 and TRBJ2-3; 8 bases match TRBD2. The CDR3 has 14 residues. The germline V gene encodes CDR1 SGHRS and CDR2 YFSETQ. V shed 3 bases, J shed 6 bases, and the junction held 6 bases outside the gene matches. This CDR3 reads CASSSGGSADTQYF. CDR3 nucleotides: TGCGCCAGCAGCTCGGGAGGGTCGGCGGATACGCAGTATTTT.

V and J are TRBV2 and TRBJ1-1, with 8 bases lining up with TRBD1. V lost 5 bases to trimming and J lost 3 bases; unmatched junction nucleotides: 17. CDR1 SNHLY and CDR2 FYNNEI come from the germline V gene. The CDR3 sequence is 18 residues long. CDR3 DNA sequence: TGTGCCAGCAGTCCCCTCCCGACAGGGGTTCGACTTGACACTGAAGCTTTCTTT. Translated, it gives CASSPLPTGVRLDTEAFF.

This chain links TRBV12-5 with TRBJ2-3; no definite D call. The V gene lost 5 bases and the J gene lost 1 base, with 10 bases spanning the gap. CDR1 is LGHNT and CDR2 is FRNRAP in the germline V gene. CDR3 size: 14 residues. Written as DNA, the CDR3 is TGTGCTAGTGGTGGTAGTGCGGGCACAGATACGCAGTATTTT. Protein product: CASGGSAGTDTQYF.

This chain uses TRBV14 with TRBJ2-5, with TRBD2 matching over 8 bases. The junction had 4 bases not matched to a gene; V was cut back by 6 bases and J by 1 base. From germline, CDR1 is SGHDN and CDR2 FVKESK. This CDR3 contains 14 residues. The CDR3 loop is CASSQSGSQETQYF. The CDR3 DNA follows: TGTGCCAGCAGTCAGAGCGGGAGCCAAGAGACCCAGTACTTC.

This chain uses TRBV7-3 with TRBJ2-3, with a possible D match to TRBD1 (6 bases). Germline V CDR1 and CDR2: SGHTA, FQGTGA. The V and J ends lost 1 base and 2 bases respectively, with 10 bases between them. This CDR3 spans 15 amino acids. CDR3 nucleotides: TGTGCCAGCAGCTTAATGGGACAAGCCACAGATACGCAGTATTTT. Amino acids: CASSLMGQATDTQYF.

V usage is TRBV7-8 and J usage is TRBJ2-2; maybe TRBD2 (6 bases). Trimming pared 5 bases from V and 6 bases from J, leaving 10 bases between. CDR1 is SGHVS and CDR2 is FQNEAQ in the germline V gene. This CDR3 contains 13 residues. The CDR3 DNA sequence: TGTGCCAGCAGCCCCTGGAGGGCCGGGGAGCTGTTTTTT. This codes for CASSPWRAGELFF.

CDR3 sequence (DNA): TGTGCCAGCAGTTTATTAGGCCTTGGACTAGCGGGGGCCACAGATACGCAGTATTTT. Encoded protein: CASSLLGLGLAGATDTQYF. V gene TRBV27 combines with J gene TRBJ2-3; 13 bases agree with TRBD2. The CDR3 is made up of 19 amino acids. Trimming at V came to 1 base and at J to 2 bases, leaving 9 bases not matched to a gene. Germline V gene data show CDR1 as MNHEY and CDR2 as SMNVEV (reference sequence).

The chain couples TRBV6-2 or TRBV6-3 to TRBJ1-4; TRBD1 matches at 9 bases. CDR1 is MNHEY, CDR2 SVGEGT, per germline. This CDR3 is 14 amino acids long. Trimming removed 4 bases from V and 7 bases from J; junction bases left unmatched: 4. The CDR3 loop is CASSSGQGFEKLFF. The CDR3 DNA reads TGTGCCAGCAGTTCGGGACAGGGTTTTGAAAAACTGTTTTTT.

V gene TRBV5-1 combines with J gene TRBJ1-3; 7 nucleotides match TRBD1. CDR3 length equals 15 residues. Losses at the gene ends were 2 bases for V and 0 bases for J; bases not matched to a gene: 2. The germline V gene has CDR1 SGHRS and CDR2 YFSETQ. The CDR3 DNA sequence: TGCGCCAGCAGCTTAGGGACAGTCTCTGGAAACACCATATATTTT. Translation gives CASSLGTVSGNTIYF.

The rearrangement links TRBV11-2 to TRBJ1-2; TRBD1 agrees at 7 bases. V shed 4 bases and J 2 bases; nucleotides not matched to a gene: 4. The CDR3 has 14 residues. CDR1 and CDR2 (germline): SGHAT, FQNNGV. The DNA of the CDR3 is TGTGCCAGCAGCTCCCAGACAGGGAACTATGGCTACACCTTC. Encoded protein: CASSSQTGNYGYTF.